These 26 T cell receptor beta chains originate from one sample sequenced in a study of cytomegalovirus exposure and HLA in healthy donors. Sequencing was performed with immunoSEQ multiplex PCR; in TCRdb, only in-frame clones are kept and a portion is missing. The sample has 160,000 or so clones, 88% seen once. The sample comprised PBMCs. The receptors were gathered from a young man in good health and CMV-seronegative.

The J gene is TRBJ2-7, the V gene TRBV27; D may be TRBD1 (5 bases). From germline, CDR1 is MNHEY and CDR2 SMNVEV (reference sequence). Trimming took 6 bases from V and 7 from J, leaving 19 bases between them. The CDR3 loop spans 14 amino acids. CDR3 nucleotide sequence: TGTGCCAGCAGCCCATCGACAGTGAACTCAGAGCAGTACGTC. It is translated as CASSPSTVNSEQYV.

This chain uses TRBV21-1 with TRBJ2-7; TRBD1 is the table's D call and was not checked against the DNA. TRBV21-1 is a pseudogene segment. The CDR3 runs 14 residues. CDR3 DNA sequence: TGTGCCAGCACCCGGGACAGGGGTTTCAACGAGCAGTACTTC. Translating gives CASTRDRGFNEQYF.

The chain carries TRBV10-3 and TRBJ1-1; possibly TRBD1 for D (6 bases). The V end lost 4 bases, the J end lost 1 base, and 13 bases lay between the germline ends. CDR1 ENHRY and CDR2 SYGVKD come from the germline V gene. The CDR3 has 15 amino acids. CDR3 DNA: TGTGCCATCAGTGGCCCACAGGGTACGAACACTGAAGCTTTCTTT. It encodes CAISGPQGTNTEAFF.

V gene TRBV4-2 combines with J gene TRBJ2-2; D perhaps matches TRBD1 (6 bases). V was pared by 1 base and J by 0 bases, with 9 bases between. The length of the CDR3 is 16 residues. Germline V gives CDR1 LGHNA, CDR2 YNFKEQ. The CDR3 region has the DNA TGTGCCAGCAGCCAAGGACAGGTCGCGAACACCGGGGAGCTGTTTTTT. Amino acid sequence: CASSQGQVANTGELFF.

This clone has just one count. The CDR3, as DNA: TGTGCCAGCAGACAGGGTTATAATTCACCCCTCCACTTT. It is translated as CASRQGYNSPLHF. The chain recombines TRBV6-1 with TRBJ1-6, with D maybe TRBD1 (6 bases). This CDR3 is 13 amino acids long. Germline V gene sequence: CDR1 MNHNS, CDR2 SASEGT. The V end was cut by 6 bases, the J end by 4 bases, with 7 bases between.

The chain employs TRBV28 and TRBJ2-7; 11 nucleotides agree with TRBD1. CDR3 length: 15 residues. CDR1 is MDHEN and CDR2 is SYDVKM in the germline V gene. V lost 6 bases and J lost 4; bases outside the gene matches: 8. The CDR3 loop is CASRPWTGGGYEQYF. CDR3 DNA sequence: TGTGCCAGCAGACCTTGGACAGGGGGCGGGTACGAGCAGTACTTC.

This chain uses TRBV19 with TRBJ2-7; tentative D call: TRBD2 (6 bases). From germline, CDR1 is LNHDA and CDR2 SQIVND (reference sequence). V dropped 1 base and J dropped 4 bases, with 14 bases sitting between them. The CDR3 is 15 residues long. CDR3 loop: CASSIVERVLYEQYF. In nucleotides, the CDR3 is TGTGCCAGTAGTATAGTCGAGCGGGTGCTTTACGAGCAGTACTTC. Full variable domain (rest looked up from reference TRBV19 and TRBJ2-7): DGGITQSPKYLFRKEGQNVTLSCEQNLNHDAMYWYRQDPGQGLRLIYYSQIVNDFQKGDIAEGYSVSREKKESFPLTVTSAQKNPTAFYLCASSIVERVLYEQYFGPGTRLTVT.

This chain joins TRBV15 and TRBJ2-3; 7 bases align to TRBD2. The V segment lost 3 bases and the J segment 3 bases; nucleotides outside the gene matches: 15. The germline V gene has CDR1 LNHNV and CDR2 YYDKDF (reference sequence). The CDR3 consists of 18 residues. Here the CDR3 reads CATSRDPSSGLGTDTQYF. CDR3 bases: TGTGCCACCAGCAGGGATCCGTCTAGCGGCCTCGGGACAGATACGCAGTATTTT.

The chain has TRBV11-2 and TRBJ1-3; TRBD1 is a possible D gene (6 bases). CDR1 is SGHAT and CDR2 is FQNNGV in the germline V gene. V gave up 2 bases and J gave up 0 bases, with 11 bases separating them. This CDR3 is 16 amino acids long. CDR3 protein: CASSLLDSSSGNTIYF. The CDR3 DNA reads TGTGCCAGCAGCTTATTGGACAGCTCCTCTGGAAACACCATATATTTT.

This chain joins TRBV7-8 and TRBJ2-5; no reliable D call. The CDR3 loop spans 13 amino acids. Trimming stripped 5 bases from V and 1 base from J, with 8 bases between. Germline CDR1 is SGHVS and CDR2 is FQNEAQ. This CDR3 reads CASSPASQETQYF. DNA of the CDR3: TGTGCCAGCAGCCCCGCCAGCCAAGAGACCCAGTACTTC.

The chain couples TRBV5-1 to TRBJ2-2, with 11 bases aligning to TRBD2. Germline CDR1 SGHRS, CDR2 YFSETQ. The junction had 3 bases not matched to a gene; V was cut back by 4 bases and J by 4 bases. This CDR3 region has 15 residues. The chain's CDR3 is CASSRGLAATGELFF. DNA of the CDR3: TGCGCCAGCAGCCGGGGACTAGCGGCCACCGGGGAGCTGTTTTTT. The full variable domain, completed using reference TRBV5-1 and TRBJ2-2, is KAGVTQTPRYLIKTRGQQVTLSCSPISGHRSVSWYQQTPGQGLQFLFEYFSETQRNKGNFPGRFSGRQFSNSRSEMNVSTLELGDSALYLCASSRGLAATGELFFGEGSRLTVL.

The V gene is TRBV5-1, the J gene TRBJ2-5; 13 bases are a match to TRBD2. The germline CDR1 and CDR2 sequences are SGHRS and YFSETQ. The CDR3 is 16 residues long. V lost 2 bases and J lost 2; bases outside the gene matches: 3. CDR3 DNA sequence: TGCGCCAGCAGCTTACCGGGACTAGCGGGGCAAGAGACCCAGTACTTC. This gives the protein CASSLPGLAGQETQYF.

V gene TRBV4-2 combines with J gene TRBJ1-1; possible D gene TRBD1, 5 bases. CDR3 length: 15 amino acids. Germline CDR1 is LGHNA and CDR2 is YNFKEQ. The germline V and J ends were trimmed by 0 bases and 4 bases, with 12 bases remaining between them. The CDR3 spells CASSQEAGPGTEAFF. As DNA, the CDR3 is TGTGCCAGCAGCCAAGAGGCGGGGCCGGGCACTGAAGCTTTCTTT.

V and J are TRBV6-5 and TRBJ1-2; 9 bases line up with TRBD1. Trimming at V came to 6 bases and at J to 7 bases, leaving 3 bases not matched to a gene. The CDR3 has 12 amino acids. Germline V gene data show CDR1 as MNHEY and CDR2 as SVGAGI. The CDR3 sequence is CASRRQGGGYTF. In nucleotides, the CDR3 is TGTGCCAGCAGGCGACAGGGGGGTGGCTACACCTTC.

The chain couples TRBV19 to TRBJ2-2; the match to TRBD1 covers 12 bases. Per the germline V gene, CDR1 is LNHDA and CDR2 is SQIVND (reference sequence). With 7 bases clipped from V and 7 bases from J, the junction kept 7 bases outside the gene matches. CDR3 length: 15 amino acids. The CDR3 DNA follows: TGTGCCAGTACGGGACAGGGGGCAGCTGACGGGGAGCTGTTTTTT. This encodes CASTGQGAADGELFF. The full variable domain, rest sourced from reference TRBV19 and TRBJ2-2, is DGGITQSPKYLFRKEGQNVTLSCEQNLNHDAMYWYRQDPGQGLRLIYYSQIVNDFQKGDIAEGYSVSREKKESFPLTVTSAQKNPTAFYLCASTGQGAADGELFFGEGSRLTVL.

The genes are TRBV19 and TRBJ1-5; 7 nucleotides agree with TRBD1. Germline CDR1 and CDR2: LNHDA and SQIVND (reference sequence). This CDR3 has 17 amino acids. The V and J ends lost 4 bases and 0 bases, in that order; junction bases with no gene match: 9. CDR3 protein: CASSKEGQRNSNQPQHF. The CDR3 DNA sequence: TGTGCCAGTAGTAAAGAGGGACAGAGAAATAGCAATCAGCCCCAGCATTTT.

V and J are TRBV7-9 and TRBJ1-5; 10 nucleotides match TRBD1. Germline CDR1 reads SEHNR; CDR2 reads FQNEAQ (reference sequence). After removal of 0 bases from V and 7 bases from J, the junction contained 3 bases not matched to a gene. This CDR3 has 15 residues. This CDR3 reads CASSLAWTGGQPQHF. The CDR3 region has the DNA TGTGCCAGCAGCTTAGCCTGGACAGGGGGGCAGCCCCAGCATTTT.

CDR3 protein: CASSSSLGDYGYTF. DNA of the CDR3: TGTGCCAGTAGTTCCTCCCTCGGGGACTATGGCTACACCTTC. J is TRBJ1-2 and V is TRBV19; D is unresolved. The ends were cut back, 5 bases at V and 3 bases at J, with 13 bases in the middle. CDR3 length: 14 amino acids. Germline V lookup: CDR1 LNHDA, CDR2 SQIVND (reference sequence).

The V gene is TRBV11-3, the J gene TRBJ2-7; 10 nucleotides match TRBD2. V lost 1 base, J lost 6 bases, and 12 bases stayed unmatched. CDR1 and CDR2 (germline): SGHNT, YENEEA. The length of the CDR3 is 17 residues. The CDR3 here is CASSLGGLARVELEQYF. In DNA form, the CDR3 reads TGTGCCAGCAGCTTAGGGGGACTAGCGAGGGTGGAGCTCGAGCAGTACTTC.

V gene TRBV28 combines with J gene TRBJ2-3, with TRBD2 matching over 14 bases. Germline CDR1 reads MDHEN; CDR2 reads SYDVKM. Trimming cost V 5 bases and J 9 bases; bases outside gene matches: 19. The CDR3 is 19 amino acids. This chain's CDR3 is CASSPLLRLAGGLRYTQYF. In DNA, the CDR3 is TGTGCCAGCAGTCCACTTCTCAGACTAGCGGGAGGGCTGAGGTACACGCAGTATTTT.

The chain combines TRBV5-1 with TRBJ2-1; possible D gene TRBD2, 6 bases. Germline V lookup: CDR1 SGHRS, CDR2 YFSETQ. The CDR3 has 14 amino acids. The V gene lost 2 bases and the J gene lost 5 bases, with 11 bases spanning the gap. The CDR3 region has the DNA TGCGCCAGCAGCTTCCCGCGGGGTAACAATGAGCAGTTCTTC. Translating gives CASSFPRGNNEQFF. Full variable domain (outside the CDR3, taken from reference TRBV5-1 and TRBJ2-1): KAGVTQTPRYLIKTRGQQVTLSCSPISGHRSVSWYQQTPGQGLQFLFEYFSETQRNKGNFPGRFSGRQFSNSRSEMNVSTLELGDSALYLCASSFPRGNNEQFFGPGTRLTVL.

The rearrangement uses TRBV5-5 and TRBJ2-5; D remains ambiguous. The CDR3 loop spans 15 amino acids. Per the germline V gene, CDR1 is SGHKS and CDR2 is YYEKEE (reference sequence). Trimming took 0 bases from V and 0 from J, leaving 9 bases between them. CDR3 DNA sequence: TGTGCCAGCAGCTTGGCGTCTATGGACCAAGAGACCCAGTACTTC. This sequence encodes CASSLASMDQETQYF.

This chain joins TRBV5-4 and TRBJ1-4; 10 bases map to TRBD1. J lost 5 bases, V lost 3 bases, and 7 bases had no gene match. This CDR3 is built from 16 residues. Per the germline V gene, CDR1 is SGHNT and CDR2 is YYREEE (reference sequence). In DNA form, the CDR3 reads TGTGCCAGCAGCTCGACAGGGGGCGGAGGAAATGAAAAACTGTTTTTT. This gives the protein CASSSTGGGGNEKLFF.

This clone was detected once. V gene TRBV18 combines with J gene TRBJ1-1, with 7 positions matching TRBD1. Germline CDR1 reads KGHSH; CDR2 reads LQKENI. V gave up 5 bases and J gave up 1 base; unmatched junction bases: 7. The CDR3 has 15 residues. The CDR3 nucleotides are TGTGCCAGCTCAGGTCTAGGGGGCCGGAACACTGAAGCTTTCTTT. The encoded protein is CASSGLGGRNTEAFF.

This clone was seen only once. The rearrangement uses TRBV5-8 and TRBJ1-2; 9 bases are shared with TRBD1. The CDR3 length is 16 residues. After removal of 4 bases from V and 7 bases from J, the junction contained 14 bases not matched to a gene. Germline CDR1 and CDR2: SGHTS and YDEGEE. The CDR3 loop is CASSQTGTGPSFGYTF. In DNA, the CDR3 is TGTGCCAGCAGCCAAACCGGGACAGGGCCGTCATTTGGCTACACCTTC.

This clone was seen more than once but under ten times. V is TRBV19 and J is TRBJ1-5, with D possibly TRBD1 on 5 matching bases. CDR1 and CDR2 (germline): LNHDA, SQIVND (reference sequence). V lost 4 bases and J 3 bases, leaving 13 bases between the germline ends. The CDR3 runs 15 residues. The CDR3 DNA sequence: TGTGCCAGTAGTACAACCACAGGTTTCAATCAGCCCCAGCATTTT. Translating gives CASSTTTGFNQPQHF.